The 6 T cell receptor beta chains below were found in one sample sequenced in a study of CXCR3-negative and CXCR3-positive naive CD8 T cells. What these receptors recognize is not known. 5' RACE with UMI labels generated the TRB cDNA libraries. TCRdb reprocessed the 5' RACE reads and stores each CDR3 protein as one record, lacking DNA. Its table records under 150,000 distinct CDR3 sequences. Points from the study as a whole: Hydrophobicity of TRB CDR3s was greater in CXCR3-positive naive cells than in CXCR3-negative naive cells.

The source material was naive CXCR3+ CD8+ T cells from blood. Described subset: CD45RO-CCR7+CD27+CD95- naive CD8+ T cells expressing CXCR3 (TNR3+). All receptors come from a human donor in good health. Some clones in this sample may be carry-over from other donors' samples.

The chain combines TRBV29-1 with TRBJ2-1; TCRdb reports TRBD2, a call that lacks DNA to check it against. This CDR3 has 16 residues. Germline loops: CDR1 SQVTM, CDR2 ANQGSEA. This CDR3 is CSVDGATSGGSNEQFF.

This chain's CDR3 is CASSFETWEQYF. The rearrangement uses TRBV12-3 or TRBV12-4 and TRBJ2-7. This CDR3 contains 12 residues.

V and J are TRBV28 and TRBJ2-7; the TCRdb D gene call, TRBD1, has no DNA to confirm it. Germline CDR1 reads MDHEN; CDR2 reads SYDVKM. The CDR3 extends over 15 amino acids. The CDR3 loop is CASSSGQGAWGEQYF.

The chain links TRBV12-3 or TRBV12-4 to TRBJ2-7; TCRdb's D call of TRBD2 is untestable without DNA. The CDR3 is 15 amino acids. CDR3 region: CASSLPGLAPNEQYF.

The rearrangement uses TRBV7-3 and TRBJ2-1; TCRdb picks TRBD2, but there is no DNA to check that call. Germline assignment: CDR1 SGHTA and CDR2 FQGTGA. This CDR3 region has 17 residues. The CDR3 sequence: CASSWGTSGRVENEQFF.

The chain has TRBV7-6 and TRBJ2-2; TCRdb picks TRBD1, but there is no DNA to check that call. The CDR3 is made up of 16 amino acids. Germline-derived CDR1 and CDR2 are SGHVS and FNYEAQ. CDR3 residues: CASSLAPGQLTGELFF. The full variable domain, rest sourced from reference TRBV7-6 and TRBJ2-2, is GAGVSQSPRYKVTKRGQDVALRCDPISGHVSLYWYRQALGQGPEFLTYFNYEAQQDKSGLPNDRFSAERPEGSISTLTIQRTEQRDSAMYRCASSLAPGQLTGELFFGEGSRLTVL.